This T cell receptor beta chain is from a study of T cell responses to AZD1222 COVID-19 vaccine (dated by TCRdb to 2020 to 2022). Regarding the study in general: TCR sequencing was performed for 233 trial participants, of whom around 200 were given two doses of AZD1222 and around 26 were given two doses of MenACWY control vaccine. Trial participants were enrolled by age into 18-55, 56-69 and 70-plus year subgroups, with roughly 160, 29 and 62 TCR-sequenced participants respectively. General findings and caveats noted by the study authors: Because no day 14 peak-response samples were available, repertoires were characterized only after the peak T cell response. In the small 56-69-year group, the increase in depth fell short of significance, most likely because of low power. Participants were mostly white British, with more females than males. The authors suggested clonal diversity may have been underestimated. Reportedly, close to half of the unique spike-specific TCRs recognized epitopes lying outside the regions that are mutated in the B.1.351 and B.1.1.7 variants. After two AZD1222 doses, spike-specific TCR breadth and depth were significantly higher than at day 0 and than in MenACWY recipients. The vaccine-associated CD4 TCRs covered the entire spike protein, and the dominant responses fell in regions 160-218 and 743-854. Only six AZD1222 recipients were SARS-CoV-2 seropositive at baseline, limiting conclusions about previously exposed vaccinees.

The CDR3 regions of human TCRbeta chains were analyzed by immunosequencing. In the paper's pipeline: Repertoire TCRs were checked for matches against a reference library of SARS-CoV-2-specific TCRs that had been generated using the MIRA antigen-specificity platform. Breadth was defined as the fraction of unique TCRs that were SARS-CoV-2-associated. Depth was defined as the fraction of total T cells that were SARS-CoV-2-associated. Each spike-specific TCR was assigned to its reactive spike region and to a CD4 or CD8 class using the MIRA data. Log10-transformed breadth and depth values were compared by one-way ANOVA with Sidak's multiple comparisons tests. TCRdb holds this immuneACCESS table with in-frame rearrangements only. Some clones are missing; in checked studies, unresolved V genes explain under half, and the rest has no known cause. The V and J calls and the clone size are those of that table, but D and trimming were determined from the DNA. The sample data list approximately 150,000 clones, and roughly nine tenths of these were observed just once. The ten largest clones take up over 1% of the sample.

The time point label of this sample denotes: about 28 days (+/-7) after the second vaccine dose. AZD1222 recipients with second doses at about 4 weeks or about 12 weeks were pooled, because spike-specific TCR depth and breadth did not differ between schedules. The vaccinee samples were drawn from two UK trials, COV001 and COV002, one of which was a single-blind randomized controlled phase 2/3 trial testing AZD1222 (ChAdOx1 nCoV-19) in healthy adults. For TCRbeta chain sequencing, PBMC samples from trial participants were taken at day 0 and at day 28 after the second dose. The CDR1 and CDR2 encoded by the germline V gene are MDHEN and SYDVKM. The germline V and J ends show losses of 5 bases and 0 bases respectively, and no gene match explains 4 bases of the junction. Measured from the cysteine to the phenylalanine, the CDR3 is 15 residues long. Just CDR3 DNA is preserved here, 45 bases in frame from base 1.

Turning to this clone: This receptor's antigen is unknown. Base qualities are not recorded, but no much larger clone differs from it by a single base.

The sample consisted of peripheral blood, taken 28 days after the second AZD1222 dose. The chain couples TRBV28 to TRBJ2-7, and 10 junctional nucleotides match TRBD1. This clonotype originated in an adult who received the AZD1222 COVID-19 vaccine. Here is the DNA: TGTGCCAGCAGTATGGGACAGGGGCCCTCCTACGAGCAGTACTTC. It codes for CASSMGQGPSYEQYF.